Listed below are T cell receptor beta chains from one sample, sequenced in a study of blood T cell repertoires in COVID-19. Only in-frame clones appear in the TCRdb table, and some are missing; sequencing was by immunoSEQ multiplex PCR. The sample includes 35,000 to 45,000 clones, about 76% seen only once; the top ten take 7.5% to 10%. What was sequenced was peripheral blood. Receptor source: a man in his 70s with active or convalescent COVID-19. Each CDR3 is given with its conserved first and last residue. Each record gives: D gene, clone size, V gene, J gene, CDR3 DNA, CDR3 protein. D genes are given only for firm matches. A row's size may be missing; if present it is once, few, many or a size class.

d_gene: TRBD2
abundance: NA
v_gene: TRBV5-5
j_gene: TRBJ2-7
CDR3nt: TGTGCCAGCAGCTTGGCAGCGGGGGCTGCCTACGAGCAGTACTTC
CDR3aa: CASSLAAGAAYEQYF

d_gene: NA
abundance: NA
v_gene: TRBV6-5
j_gene: TRBJ1-2
CDR3nt: TGTGCCAGCGTTCTGGACAGAACTAACTATGGCTACACCTTC
CDR3aa: CASVLDRTNYGYTF

d_gene: NA
abundance: NA
v_gene: TRBV5-1
j_gene: TRBJ1-6
CDR3nt: TGCGCCAGCAGCTTGGGACAGACACCCAATTCACCCCTCCACTTT
CDR3aa: CASSLGQTPNSPLHF

d_gene: NA
abundance: NA
v_gene: TRBV9
j_gene: TRBJ2-3
CDR3nt: TGTGCCAGCAGCGTTGGAACGGGGGGCAGGGGATGGTCAGATACGCAGTATTTT
CDR3aa: CASSVGTGGRGWSDTQYF

d_gene: NA
abundance: NA
v_gene: TRBV28
j_gene: TRBJ2-5
CDR3nt: TGTGCCAGCAGTTTTAGTACTGGAGAGACCCAGTACTTC
CDR3aa: CASSFSTGETQYF

d_gene: NA
abundance: NA
v_gene: TRBV5-1
j_gene: TRBJ1-1
CDR3nt: TGCGCCAGCAGCTTGCAGGGAGCGGGCACTGAAGCTTTCTTT
CDR3aa: CASSLQGAGTEAFF

d_gene: NA
abundance: NA
v_gene: TRBV25-1
j_gene: TRBJ1-5
CDR3nt: TGTGCCAGCAGTGATGGAGGGGCCGGCAATCAGCCCCAGCATTTT
CDR3aa: CASSDGGAGNQPQHF

d_gene: NA
abundance: NA
v_gene: TRBV4-1
j_gene: TRBJ1-2
CDR3nt: TGCGCCAGCAGCCAAGCAGCGGGGGAGACCGGCTACACCTTC
CDR3aa: CASSQAAGETGYTF

d_gene: NA
abundance: few
v_gene: TRBV11-2
j_gene: TRBJ1-2
CDR3nt: TGTGCCAGCAGCTTAGGGGTCGGGGGCTACACCTTC
CDR3aa: CASSLGVGGYTF

d_gene: NA
abundance: few
v_gene: TRBV5-1
j_gene: TRBJ1-6
CDR3nt: TGCGCCAGCAGCCTGCCCCTAGATAATTCACCCCTCCACTTT
CDR3aa: CASSLPLDNSPLHF

d_gene: NA
abundance: NA
v_gene: TRBV2
j_gene: TRBJ2-5
CDR3nt: TGTGCCAGCAGTGAAGCGCGGGAGACCCAGTACTTC
CDR3aa: CASSEARETQYF

d_gene: TRBD1
abundance: NA
v_gene: TRBV30
j_gene: TRBJ2-5
CDR3nt: TGTGCCCGAGGGGACAGCAGGTTGGAGACCCAGTACTTC
CDR3aa: CARGDSRLETQYF

d_gene: TRBD1
abundance: few
v_gene: TRBV7-2
j_gene: TRBJ1-5
CDR3nt: TGTGCCAGCAGCCCCGGGGGCAGGGGGCGTCAGCCCCAGCATTTT
CDR3aa: CASSPGGRGRQPQHF

d_gene: NA
abundance: NA
v_gene: TRBV6-5
j_gene: TRBJ1-6
CDR3nt: TGTGCCAGCACGGGGGGGCACTATAATTCACCCCTCCACTTT
CDR3aa: CASTGGHYNSPLHF

d_gene: NA
abundance: NA
v_gene: TRBV7-6
j_gene: TRBJ1-1
CDR3nt: TGTGCCAGCAGCTCGCAAGGGGGCACTGAAGCTTTCTTT
CDR3aa: CASSSQGGTEAFF

d_gene: NA
abundance: NA
v_gene: TRBV3-1/TRBV3-2
j_gene: TRBJ1-1
CDR3nt: TGTGCCAGCAGCCATCCAGGTCGTCAAGGAATGAACACTGAAGCTTTCTTT
CDR3aa: CASSHPGRQGMNTEAFF

d_gene: NA
abundance: NA
v_gene: TRBV15
j_gene: TRBJ1-5
CDR3nt: TGTGCCACCAGCAGAGATCGAGGGAATCAGCCCCAGCATTTT
CDR3aa: CATSRDRGNQPQHF

d_gene: NA
abundance: NA
v_gene: TRBV25-1
j_gene: TRBJ1-2
CDR3nt: TGTGCCAGCAGTAAACAGGGCGCTGGCTACACCTTC
CDR3aa: CASSKQGAGYTF

d_gene: TRBD1
abundance: NA
v_gene: TRBV10-1
j_gene: TRBJ2-3
CDR3nt: TGCGCCAGCAGTACAGGACAGGGGGCAGATACGCAGTATTTT
CDR3aa: CASSTGQGADTQYF

d_gene: TRBD1
abundance: NA
v_gene: TRBV6-5
j_gene: TRBJ1-3
CDR3nt: TGTGCCAGCAGTTACACGGGACAGGGGGCAGGAAACACCATATATTTT
CDR3aa: CASSYTGQGAGNTIYF

d_gene: TRBD2
abundance: NA
v_gene: TRBV15
j_gene: TRBJ2-7
CDR3nt: TGTGCCACCAGCAGAGATTATCAAAATCGGGGGGTCTACGAGCAGTACTTC
CDR3aa: CATSRDYQNRGVYEQYF

d_gene: NA
abundance: NA
v_gene: TRBV30
j_gene: TRBJ1-2
CDR3nt: TGTGCCTGGAGTGTTCTACTGGACTATGGCTACACCTTC
CDR3aa: CAWSVLLDYGYTF

d_gene: NA
abundance: NA
v_gene: TRBV3-1/TRBV3-2
j_gene: TRBJ1-6
CDR3nt: TGTGCCAGCAGCCAAAACCAGGGGTCTGGATCACCCCTCCACTTT
CDR3aa: CASSQNQGSGSPLHF

d_gene: NA
abundance: few
v_gene: TRBV3-1/TRBV3-2
j_gene: TRBJ1-2
CDR3nt: TGTGCCAGCAGCCTGGGAGACACTAACTATGGCTACACCTTC
CDR3aa: CASSLGDTNYGYTF

d_gene: NA
abundance: NA
v_gene: TRBV24-1
j_gene: TRBJ2-1
CDR3nt: TGTGCCACCAGTGTGACGGGCTCCTACAATGAGCAGTTCTTC
CDR3aa: CATSVTGSYNEQFF

d_gene: NA
abundance: NA
v_gene: TRBV10-3
j_gene: TRBJ2-3
CDR3nt: TGTGCCATCAGTGATCCGAGCATCCGCACAGATACGCAGTATTTT
CDR3aa: CAISDPSIRTDTQYF

d_gene: TRBD2
abundance: NA
v_gene: TRBV10-3
j_gene: TRBJ2-7
CDR3nt: TGTGCCATCAGTGGAACTAGCGGGGGGAGCGAGCAGTACTTC
CDR3aa: CAISGTSGGSEQYF

d_gene: NA
abundance: NA
v_gene: TRBV9
j_gene: TRBJ1-1
CDR3nt: TGTGCCAGCAGCCCCCAAGGAGCTGAAGCTTTCTTT
CDR3aa: CASSPQGAEAFF

d_gene: TRBD1
abundance: NA
v_gene: TRBV30
j_gene: TRBJ1-2
CDR3nt: TGTGCCTGCACGGACAGGGCTAACTATGGCTACACCTTC
CDR3aa: CACTDRANYGYTF

d_gene: TRBD1
abundance: few
v_gene: TRBV24-1
j_gene: TRBJ2-3
CDR3nt: TGTGCCACCAGTATGGGACAGGGGGCCAGCACAGATACGCAGTATTTT
CDR3aa: CATSMGQGASTDTQYF

d_gene: NA
abundance: NA
v_gene: TRBV7-2
j_gene: TRBJ2-1
CDR3nt: TGTGCCAGCAGCCCAACTAGTGTGGGTGAGCAGTTCTTC
CDR3aa: CASSPTSVGEQFF

d_gene: TRBD1
abundance: NA
v_gene: TRBV2
j_gene: TRBJ1-1
CDR3nt: TGTGCCAGCAGTGGGGGACAGGTAACGGATAGTGAAGCTTTCTTT
CDR3aa: CASSGGQVTDSEAFF

d_gene: NA
abundance: NA
v_gene: TRBV2
j_gene: TRBJ2-7
CDR3nt: TGTGCCAGCAGTCCCGGGACTGTTCACTACGAGCAGTACTTC
CDR3aa: CASSPGTVHYEQYF

d_gene: NA
abundance: few
v_gene: TRBV19
j_gene: TRBJ1-3
CDR3nt: TGTGCCAGTGGGCTTCCCTCTGGAAACACCATATATTTT
CDR3aa: CASGLPSGNTIYF

d_gene: NA
abundance: NA
v_gene: TRBV28
j_gene: TRBJ1-1
CDR3nt: TGTGCCAGCAGTTATGACAGGACCGATATTAACACTGAAGCTTTCTTT
CDR3aa: CASSYDRTDINTEAFF

d_gene: TRBD2
abundance: medium-sized
v_gene: TRBV20-1
j_gene: TRBJ2-3
CDR3nt: TGCAGTGCTAGTTTAGCGGGGGGCACAGATACGCAGTATTTT
CDR3aa: CSASLAGGTDTQYF

d_gene: TRBD1
abundance: once
v_gene: TRBV28
j_gene: TRBJ2-3
CDR3nt: TGTGCCATACAGGGGGGAGATACGCAGTATTTT
CDR3aa: CAIQGGDTQYF

d_gene: NA
abundance: once
v_gene: TRBV14
j_gene: TRBJ2-1
CDR3nt: TGTGCCAGCAGCCAAGAAGAAGGCACTACTGCGTTCTTC
CDR3aa: CASSQEEGTTAFF

d_gene: NA
abundance: NA
v_gene: TRBV6-4
j_gene: TRBJ1-5
CDR3nt: TGTGCCAGACGTCACGGGGGGGACGTCCAGCATTTT
CDR3aa: CARRHGGDVQHF

d_gene: NA
abundance: NA
v_gene: TRBV6-6
j_gene: TRBJ1-5
CDR3nt: TGTGCCAGCAGCTCCCCCCCGTCCCAGCATTTT
CDR3aa: CASSSPPSQHF

d_gene: NA
abundance: NA
v_gene: TRBV6-5
j_gene: TRBJ1-1
CDR3nt: TGTGCCAGCAGATGGTCGGGGAACACTGAAGCTTTCTTT
CDR3aa: CASRWSGNTEAFF

d_gene: NA
abundance: NA
v_gene: TRBV6-5
j_gene: TRBJ1-2
CDR3nt: TGTGCCAGCAGTTACTCAGGGGCTGGGGGCTACACCTTC
CDR3aa: CASSYSGAGGYTF

d_gene: NA
abundance: few
v_gene: TRBV6-5
j_gene: TRBJ2-1
CDR3nt: TGTGCCAGCACTCCGACAGTGAGCTCCTACAATGAGCAGTTCTTC
CDR3aa: CASTPTVSSYNEQFF